This T cell receptor beta chain was documented in a study of cytomegalovirus exposure and HLA in healthy donors. PCR used 60 Vbeta primers and 13 Jbeta primers. Repertoires were generated with immunoSEQ multiplex PCR, while TCRdb's copy carries only in-frame clones and drops some. The repertoire holds around 140,000 clones, about 70% seen once, with approximately 2.3% in the top ten. The CDR3 runs 12 residues. V was trimmed by 3 bases and J by 1 base, leaving 3 bases between them. Per germline, CDR1 MDHEN and CDR2 SYDVKM. Sequenced sample: PBMCs. This chain connects TRBV28 to TRBJ1-1; D gene ambiguous. The sequence came from a woman aged 55-69 years in good health and CMV-seropositive. The CDR3 coding sequence is TGTGCCAGCAGTTTCGGGAACACTGAAGCTTTCTTT. This gives the protein CASSFGNTEAFF.